This entry lists 14 T cell receptor beta chains sequenced from one sample in a study of PD-1 blockade in classical Hodgkin lymphoma (dated by TCRdb to 2020 to 2021). The time point label for this specimen denotes: cycle 4 day 1 (C4D1), after five to seven weeks of nivolumab. Every trial patient had relapsed after autologous stem cell transplantation, and cohorts A, B and C differed in prior brentuximab vedotin exposure. Library generation was performed with the immunoSEQ multiplex PCR assay. TCRdb provides this immuneACCESS table in a form limited to in-frame rearrangements. Some clones are lacking; in checked studies, under half of them reflect an unresolved V gene, and why the rest are absent is not known. Within this sample are about 50,000 clones, with 90% of them counted one time only. The biggest ten clones account for approximately 15% of the sample. Source: peripheral blood mononuclear cells (PBMCs), taken before the fourth cycle of nivolumab. The receptors were sampled from a human donor with classical Hodgkin lymphoma.

This clone is medium-sized (0.01 to 0.1%) in the sample. The gene calls are TRBV6-4 and TRBJ2-1, with D possibly matching TRBD2 (6 bases). The CDR3 runs 15 residues. Germline V gives CDR1 MRHNA, CDR2 SNTAGT. The V end was cut by 6 bases, the J end by 7 bases, with 19 bases between. CDR3 nucleotides: TGTGCCAGCAGGGAGGGTGCGGGGACCCCAAATGAGCAGTTCTTC. Encoded protein: CASREGAGTPNEQFF.

This sequence joins TRBV18 and TRBJ2-1; 10 bases line up with TRBD2. The CDR3 has 21 residues. V gave up 0 bases and J gave up 0 bases; unmatched junction bases: 14. Germline V gives CDR1 KGHSH, CDR2 LQKENI. In DNA form, the CDR3 reads TGTGCCAGCTCACCACCGGCGCTCCTAAGCGGGAGGGCCCGCTCCTACAATGAGCAGTTCTTC. It specifies CASSPPALLSGRARSYNEQFF. The full variable domain, in which reference TRBV18 and TRBJ2-1 provide the parts outside the CDR3, is NAGVMQNPRHLVRRRGQEARLRCSPMKGHSHVYWYRQLPEEGLKFMVYLQKENIIDESGMPKERFSAEFPKEGPSILRIQQVVRGDSAAYFCASSPPALLSGRARSYNEQFFGPGTRLTVL.

V is TRBV5-1 and J is TRBJ2-1, with TRBD1 matching over 7 bases. The trim removed 4 bases at V and 3 bases at J, leaving 7 bases unmatched. Germline loops: CDR1 SGHRS, CDR2 YFSETQ. The CDR3 is 15 residues long. CDR3 protein: CASSPGQTNYNEQFF. For the CDR3, the DNA is TGCGCCAGCAGCCCGGGACAGACGAACTACAATGAGCAGTTCTTC.

The rearrangement links TRBV30 to TRBJ2-1, with D unclear. The germline V gene encodes CDR1 GTSNPN and CDR2 SVGIG (reference sequence). This CDR3 spans 13 amino acids. Trimming removed 0 bases from V and 10 bases from J, with 13 bases in between. CDR3 nucleotide sequence: TGTGCCTGGAGTGTACGGACCGCTGGGGAGCAGTTCTTC. This sequence encodes CAWSVRTAGEQFF.

The chain carries TRBV19 and TRBJ2-7, with D tentatively TRBD1 (5 bases). V was trimmed by 3 bases and J by 5 bases, leaving 11 bases between them. There are 13 residues in the CDR3. Germline V gives CDR1 LNHDA, CDR2 SQIVND (reference sequence). CDR3 region: CASSIDSTHEQYF. In DNA form, the CDR3 reads TGTGCCAGTAGTATTGACAGCACTCACGAGCAGTACTTC.

This chain uses TRBV30 with TRBJ2-1; TRBD2 matches 8 bases. Trimming took 0 bases from V and 3 from J; bases not matched to a gene: 7. This CDR3 is built from 16 residues. Per the germline V gene, CDR1 is GTSNPN and CDR2 is SVGIG (reference sequence). DNA of the CDR3: TGTGCCTGGAGTGTAGGTTGGCTAGCGGGCTACAATGAGCAGTTCTTC. Residues: CAWSVGWLAGYNEQFF.

The CDR3 spells CASGEPGLASYEQYF. The CDR3 nucleotides are TGTGCCAGCGGGGAACCGGGACTAGCGTCCTACGAGCAGTACTTC. This rearrangement joins TRBV6-5 to TRBJ2-7, with TRBD2 matching over 10 bases. This CDR3 is 15 amino acids long. Trimming cost V 8 bases and J 1 base; bases outside gene matches: 8. The germline V gene encodes CDR1 MNHEY and CDR2 SVGAGI.

The chain couples TRBV27 to TRBJ2-2, with 7 bases matching TRBD1. Germline V gene data show CDR1 as MNHEY and CDR2 as SMNVEV (reference sequence). The CDR3 is 14 amino acids. V gave up 4 bases and J gave up 6 bases; unmatched junction bases: 5. The CDR3 loop reads CASSWQGVAGELFF. CDR3 DNA sequence: TGTGCCAGCAGTTGGCAGGGGGTTGCCGGGGAGCTGTTTTTT.

This clone was seen more than once but under ten times. The chain couples TRBV9 to TRBJ2-3; D unclear. The V gene's germline CDR1 is SGDLS and CDR2 YYNGEE. The CDR3 spans 11 residues. Trimming removed 3 bases at V and 3 bases at J, with 2 bases between. The CDR3 sequence is CASSATDTQYF. The CDR3 DNA reads TGTGCCAGCAGCGCTACAGATACGCAGTATTTT.

This rearrangement joins TRBV27 to TRBJ2-2; D not resolved. With 3 bases removed from V and 2 bases from J, the gap between germline ends came to 7 bases. CDR1 is MNHEY and CDR2 is SMNVEV in the germline V gene (reference sequence). The CDR3 sequence is 14 residues long. In DNA, the CDR3 is TGTGCCAGCAGTTTTAGCCCTAACACCGGGGAGCTGTTTTTT. This translates into CASSFSPNTGELFF.

This chain links TRBV13 with TRBJ1-6, with 8 bases lining up with TRBD1. The length of the CDR3 is 14 residues. Germline trimming cut 5 bases from V and 9 bases from J; bases unmatched to any gene: 6. The germline CDR1 and CDR2 sequences are PRHDT and FYEKMQ (reference sequence). The CDR3 here is CASSETGEGSPLHF. CDR3 bases: TGTGCCAGCAGCGAGACAGGGGAGGGTTCACCCCTCCACTTT.

CDR3 in DNA: TGTGCCAGCAGTTTAAACAGGGAGAGCTACGAGCAGTACTTC. Translation gives CASSLNRESYEQYF. The V call is TRBV27, the J call TRBJ2-7; a possible D gene is TRBD1 (6 bases). Germline CDR1 is MNHEY and CDR2 is SMNVEV (reference sequence). Trimming took 2 bases from V and 3 from J, leaving 11 bases between them. CDR3 length: 14 residues.

The chain couples TRBV27 to TRBJ2-2; possibly TRBD1 for D (5 bases). CDR1 is MNHEY, CDR2 SMNVEV, per germline (reference sequence). This CDR3 spans 15 amino acids. V shed 1 base and J shed 4 bases, with 10 bases lying between them. CDR3 nucleotides: TGTGCCAGCAGTTTATTCCAGGGTGGCACCGGGGAGCTGTTTTTT. Protein: CASSLFQGGTGELFF.

The rearrangement uses TRBV5-6 and TRBJ2-7; weak D call: TRBD2 (5 bases). Trimming removed 2 bases at V and 6 bases at J, with 9 bases between. Per germline, CDR1 SGHDT and CDR2 YYEEEE. CDR3 length equals 12 residues. CDR3 residues: CASSLGRGEQYF. The CDR3 DNA follows: TGTGCCAGCAGCTTAGGCCGGGGCGAGCAGTACTTC.